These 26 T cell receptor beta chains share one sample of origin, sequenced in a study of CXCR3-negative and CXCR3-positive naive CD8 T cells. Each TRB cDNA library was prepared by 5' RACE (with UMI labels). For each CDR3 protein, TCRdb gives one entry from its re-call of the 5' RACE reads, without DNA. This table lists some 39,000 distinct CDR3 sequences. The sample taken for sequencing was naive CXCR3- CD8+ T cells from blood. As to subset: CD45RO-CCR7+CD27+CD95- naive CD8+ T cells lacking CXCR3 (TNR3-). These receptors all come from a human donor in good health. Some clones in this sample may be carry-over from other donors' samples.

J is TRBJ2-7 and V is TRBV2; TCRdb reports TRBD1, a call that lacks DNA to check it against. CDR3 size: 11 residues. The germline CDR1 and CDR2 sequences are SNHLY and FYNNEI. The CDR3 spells CASRDGYEQYF.

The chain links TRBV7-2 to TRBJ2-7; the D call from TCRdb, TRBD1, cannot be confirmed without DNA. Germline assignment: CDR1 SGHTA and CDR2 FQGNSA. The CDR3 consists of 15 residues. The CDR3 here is CASSLGAGRSHEQYF. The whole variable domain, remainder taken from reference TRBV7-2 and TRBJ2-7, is GAGVSQSPSNKVTEKGKDVELRCDPISGHTALYWYRQSLGQGLEFLIYFQGNSAPDKSGLPSDRFSAERTGGSVSTLTIQRTQQEDSAVYLCASSLGAGRSHEQYFGPGTRLTVT.

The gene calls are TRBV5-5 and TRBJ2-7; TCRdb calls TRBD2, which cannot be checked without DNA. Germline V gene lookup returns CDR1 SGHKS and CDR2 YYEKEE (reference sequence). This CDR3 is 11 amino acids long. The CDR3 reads CASSLGLEQYF.

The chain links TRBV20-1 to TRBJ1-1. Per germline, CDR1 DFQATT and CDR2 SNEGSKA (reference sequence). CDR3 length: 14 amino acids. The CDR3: CSARDGGGDTEAFF.

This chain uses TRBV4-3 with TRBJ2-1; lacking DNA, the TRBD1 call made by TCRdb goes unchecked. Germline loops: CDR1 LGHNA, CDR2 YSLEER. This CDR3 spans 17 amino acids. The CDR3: CASSPDRGSRTYNEQFF.

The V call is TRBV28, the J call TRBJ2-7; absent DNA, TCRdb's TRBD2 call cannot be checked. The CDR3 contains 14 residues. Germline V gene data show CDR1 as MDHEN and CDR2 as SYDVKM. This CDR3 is CASSSLAGGAEQYF.

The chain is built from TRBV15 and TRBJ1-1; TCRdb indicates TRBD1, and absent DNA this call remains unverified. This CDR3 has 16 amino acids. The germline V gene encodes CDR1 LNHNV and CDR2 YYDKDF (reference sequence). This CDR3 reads CATSSRGVQGATEAFF.

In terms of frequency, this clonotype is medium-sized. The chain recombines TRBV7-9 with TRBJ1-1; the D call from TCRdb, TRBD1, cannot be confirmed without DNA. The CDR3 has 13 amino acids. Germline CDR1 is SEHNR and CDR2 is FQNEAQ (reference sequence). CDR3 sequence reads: CASSPTGDPEAFF.

The CDR3 here is CASSQNPTTVDTQYF. The chain employs TRBV4-3 and TRBJ2-3. The length of the CDR3 is 15 residues. The germline V gene has CDR1 LGHNA and CDR2 YSLEER.

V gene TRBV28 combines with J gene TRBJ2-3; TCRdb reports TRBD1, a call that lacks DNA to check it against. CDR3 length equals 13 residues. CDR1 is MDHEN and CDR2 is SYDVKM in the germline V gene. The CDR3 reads CASAGHHTDTQYF.

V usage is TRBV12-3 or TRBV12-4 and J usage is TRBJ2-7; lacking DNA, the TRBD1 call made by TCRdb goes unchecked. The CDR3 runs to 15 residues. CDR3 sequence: CASSPTEWGSYEQYF.

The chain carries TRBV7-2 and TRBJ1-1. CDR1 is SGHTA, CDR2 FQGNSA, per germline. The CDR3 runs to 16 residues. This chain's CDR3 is CASSSWWEEGNTEAFF.

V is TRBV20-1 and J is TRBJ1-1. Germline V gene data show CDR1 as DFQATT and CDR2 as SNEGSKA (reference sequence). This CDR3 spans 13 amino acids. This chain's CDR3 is CSAISRGNTEAFF.

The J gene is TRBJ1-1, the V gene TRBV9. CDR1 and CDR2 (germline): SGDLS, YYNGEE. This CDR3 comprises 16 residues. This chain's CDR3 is CASSVVAGTGNTEAFF.

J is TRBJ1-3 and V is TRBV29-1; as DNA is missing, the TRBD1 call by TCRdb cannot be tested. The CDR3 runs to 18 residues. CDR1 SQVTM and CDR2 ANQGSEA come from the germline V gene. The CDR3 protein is CSVDLGAGGASPGNTIYF.

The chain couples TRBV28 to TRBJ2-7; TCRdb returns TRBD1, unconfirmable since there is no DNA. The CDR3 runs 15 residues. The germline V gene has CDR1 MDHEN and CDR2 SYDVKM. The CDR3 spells CASSPDSTGTYEQYF.

CDR3 amino acids: CASSKAAGVNQPQHF. The rearrangement joins TRBV28 to TRBJ1-5; no DNA is available, so the TRBD1 call from TCRdb remains unchecked. Germline CDR1 and CDR2: MDHEN and SYDVKM. This CDR3 has 15 amino acids.

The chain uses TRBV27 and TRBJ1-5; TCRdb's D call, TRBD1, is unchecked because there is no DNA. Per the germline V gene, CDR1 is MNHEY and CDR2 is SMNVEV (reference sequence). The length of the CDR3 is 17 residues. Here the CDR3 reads CASTSWAGRGIDQPQHF.

The CDR3 loop reads CASSTVGAGQGLNEQYF. The chain recombines TRBV5-1 with TRBJ2-7; without DNA, the TCRdb call of TRBD1 cannot be checked. Germline loops: CDR1 SGHRS, CDR2 YFSETQ. The CDR3 spans 17 residues.

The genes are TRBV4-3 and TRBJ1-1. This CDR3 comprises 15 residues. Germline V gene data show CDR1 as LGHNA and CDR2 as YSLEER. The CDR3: CASSQDREWISEAFF.

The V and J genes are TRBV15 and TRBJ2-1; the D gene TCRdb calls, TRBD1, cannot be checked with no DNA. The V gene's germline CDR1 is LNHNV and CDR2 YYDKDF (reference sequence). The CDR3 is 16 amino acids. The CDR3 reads CATSRSDTSSYNEQFF.

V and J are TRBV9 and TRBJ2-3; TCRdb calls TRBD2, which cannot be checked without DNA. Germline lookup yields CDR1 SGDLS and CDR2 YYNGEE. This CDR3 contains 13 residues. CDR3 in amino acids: CASSVRGADTQYF.

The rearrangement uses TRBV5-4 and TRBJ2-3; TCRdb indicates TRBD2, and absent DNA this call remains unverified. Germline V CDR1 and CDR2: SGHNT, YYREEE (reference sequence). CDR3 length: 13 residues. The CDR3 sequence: CASSRSGGTTQYF. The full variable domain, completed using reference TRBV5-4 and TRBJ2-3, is ETGVTQSPTHLIKTRGQQVTLRCSSQSGHNTVSWYQQALGQGPQFIFQYYREEENGRGNFPPRFSGLQFPNYSSELNVNALELDDSALYLCASSRSGGTTQYFGPGTRLTVL.

CDR3 region: CASSWDVAKSLNTEAFF. The rearrangement joins TRBV7-2 to TRBJ1-1. This CDR3 has 17 amino acids. The V gene's germline CDR1 is SGHTA and CDR2 FQGNSA. The full variable domain, completed using reference TRBV7-2 and TRBJ1-1, is GAGVSQSPSNKVTEKGKDVELRCDPISGHTALYWYRQSLGQGLEFLIYFQGNSAPDKSGLPSDRFSAERTGGSVSTLTIQRTQQEDSAVYLCASSWDVAKSLNTEAFFGQGTRLTVV.

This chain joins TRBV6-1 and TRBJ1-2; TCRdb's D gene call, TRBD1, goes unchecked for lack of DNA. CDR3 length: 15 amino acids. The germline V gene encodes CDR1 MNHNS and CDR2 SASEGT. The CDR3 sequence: CASSESGDSSRGYTF.

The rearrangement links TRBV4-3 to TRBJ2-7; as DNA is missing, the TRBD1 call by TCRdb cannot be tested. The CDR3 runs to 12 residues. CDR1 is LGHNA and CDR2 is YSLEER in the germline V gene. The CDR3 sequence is CASSLTRGEQYF.